These 7 T cell receptor beta chains came from one sample sequenced in a study of T cells in Graves' hyperthyroidism and ophthalmopathy. What was amplified from RNA transcripts were TCR beta CDR3 regions. A set of HTBI primers served as the primers for a first-round RT-PCR of the TCR CDR3. TCRdb processed the multiplex PCR reads anew with MiXCR; each CDR3 protein has one entry. The table records roughly 300,000 distinct CDR3 sequences, roughly 18% of them present only once. Sequenced material: blood. Receptors were obtained from a woman in her fifties or sixties with Graves' hyperthyroidism.

This clonotype was picked up a small number of times. The V and J genes are TRBV19 and TRBJ2-1; 10 bases are a match to TRBD2. The CDR3 spans 16 residues. Germline V CDR1 and CDR2: LNHDA, SQIVND (reference sequence). J lost 9 bases, V lost 1 base, and 9 bases had no gene match. The CDR3 nucleotides are TGTGCCAGTAGTATAGTTATGACTAGCGGGCTGGGTGAGCAGTTCTTC. The encoded protein is CASSIVMTSGLGEQFF.

This chain joins TRBV27 and TRBJ1-2, with a tentative D call TRBD1 (5 bases). Per germline, CDR1 MNHEY and CDR2 SMNVEV (reference sequence). The V end was cut by 6 bases, the J end by 3 bases, with 11 bases between. CDR3 length equals 13 residues. CDR3 sequence reads: CASSPRGHYGYTF. Written as DNA, the CDR3 is TGTGCCAGCAGCCCGAGGGGTCACTATGGCTACACCTTC.

A few counts support this clonotype. Here the CDR3 reads CASNTGGGNSPLHF. The CDR3 nucleotides read TGTGCCAGCAATACAGGGGGGGGCAATTCACCCCTCCACTTT. V gene TRBV2 combines with J gene TRBJ1-6; 8 bases agree with TRBD1. With V trimmed by 7 bases and J by 7 bases, 6 bases remained unmatched. The CDR3 is 14 amino acids. Germline V gene data show CDR1 as SNHLY and CDR2 as FYNNEI.

The rearrangement joins TRBV6-6 to TRBJ1-4; a possible D gene is TRBD1 (5 bases). The CDR3 has 14 amino acids. The V gene lost 0 bases and the J gene lost 4 bases, with 6 bases spanning the gap. Germline assignment: CDR1 MNHNY and CDR2 SVGAGI (reference sequence). CDR3: CASSYSTVNEKLFF. In DNA, the CDR3 is TGTGCCAGCAGTTACTCGACAGTTAATGAAAAACTGTTTTTT.

This clonotype was observed a few times. The rearrangement joins TRBV7-9 to TRBJ1-1; the D gene is possibly TRBD1 (6 bases). Between the trimmed V and J ends, which lost 5 bases and 0 bases, there was a span of 10 bases. Germline lookup yields CDR1 SEHNR and CDR2 FQNEAQ (reference sequence). CDR3 length equals 14 residues. The CDR3 is CASSIQGMNTEAFF. CDR3 DNA sequence: TGTGCCAGCAGCATACAGGGTATGAACACTGAAGCTTTCTTT.

This rearrangement joins TRBV19 to TRBJ2-2; unclear D gene. CDR1 is LNHDA, CDR2 SQIVND, per germline (reference sequence). The CDR3 totals 15 residues. Trimming stripped 1 base from V and 6 bases from J, with 12 bases between. The CDR3 coding sequence is TGTGCCAGTAGTATAGGTCCGGGTATTGCCGGGGAGCTGTTTTTT. This codes for CASSIGPGIAGELFF.

Written as DNA, the CDR3 is TGTGCCAGCAGTGAATCGACCGTGAAGTCGTTCTTC. Translated, it gives CASSESTVKSFF. The chain combines TRBV2 with TRBJ2-1; D is ambiguous. The CDR3 length is 12 residues. The V end was cut by 2 bases, the J end by 15 bases, with 14 bases between. CDR1 and CDR2 from the germline V gene are SNHLY and FYNNEI. The full variable domain, in which reference TRBV2 and TRBJ2-1 provide the parts outside the CDR3, is EPEVTQTPSHQVTQMGQEVILRCVPISNHLYFYWYRQILGQKVEFLVSFYNNEISEKSEIFDDQFSVERPDGSNFTLKIRSTKLEDSAMYFCASSESTVKSFFGPGTRLTVL.